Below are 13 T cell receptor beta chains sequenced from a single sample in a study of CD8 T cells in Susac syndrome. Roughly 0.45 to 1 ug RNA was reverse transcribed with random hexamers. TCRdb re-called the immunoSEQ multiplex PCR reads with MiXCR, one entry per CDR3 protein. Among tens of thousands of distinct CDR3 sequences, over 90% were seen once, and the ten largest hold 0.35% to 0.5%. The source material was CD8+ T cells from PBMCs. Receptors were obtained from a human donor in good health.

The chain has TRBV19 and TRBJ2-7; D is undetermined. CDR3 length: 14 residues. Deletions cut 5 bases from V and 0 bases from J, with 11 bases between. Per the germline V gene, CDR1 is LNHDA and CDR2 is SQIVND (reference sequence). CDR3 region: CASSPYSVSYEQYF. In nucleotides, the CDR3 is TGTGCCAGTAGTCCCTACAGCGTCTCCTACGAGCAGTACTTC.

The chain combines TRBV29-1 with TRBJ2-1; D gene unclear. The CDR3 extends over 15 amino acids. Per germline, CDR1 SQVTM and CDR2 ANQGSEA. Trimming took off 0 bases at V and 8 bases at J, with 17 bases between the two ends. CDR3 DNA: TGCAGCGTTGAAGAAGACCTAGGGCTTACCCATGAGCAGTTCTTC. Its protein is CSVEEDLGLTHEQFF.

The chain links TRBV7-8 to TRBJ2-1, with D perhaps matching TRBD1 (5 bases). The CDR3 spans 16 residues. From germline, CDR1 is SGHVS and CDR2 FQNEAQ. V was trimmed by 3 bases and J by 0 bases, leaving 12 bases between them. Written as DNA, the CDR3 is TGTGCCAGCAGCTTCCCCACAGGACCCTCCTACAATGAGCAGTTCTTC. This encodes CASSFPTGPSYNEQFF.

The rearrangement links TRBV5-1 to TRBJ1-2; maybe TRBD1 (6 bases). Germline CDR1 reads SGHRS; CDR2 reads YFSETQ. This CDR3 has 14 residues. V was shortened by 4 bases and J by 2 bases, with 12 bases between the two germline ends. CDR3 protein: CASSPTDRNYGYTF. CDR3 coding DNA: TGCGCCAGCAGCCCTACCGACAGGAACTATGGCTACACCTTC. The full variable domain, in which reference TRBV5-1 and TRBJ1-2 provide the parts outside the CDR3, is KAGVTQTPRYLIKTRGQQVTLSCSPISGHRSVSWYQQTPGQGLQFLFEYFSETQRNKGNFPGRFSGRQFSNSRSEMNVSTLELGDSALYLCASSPTDRNYGYTFGSGTRLTVV.

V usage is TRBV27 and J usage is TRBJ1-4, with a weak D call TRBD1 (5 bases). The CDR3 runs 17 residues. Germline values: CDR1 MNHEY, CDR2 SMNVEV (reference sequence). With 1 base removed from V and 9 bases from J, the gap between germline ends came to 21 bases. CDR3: CASSLLPLRGAGKKLFF. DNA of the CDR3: TGTGCCAGCAGTTTATTACCCCTCCGAGGGGCAGGGAAAAAACTGTTTTTT. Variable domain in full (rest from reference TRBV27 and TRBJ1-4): EAQVTQNPRYLITVTGKKLTVTCSQNMNHEYMSWYRQDPGLGLRQIYYSMNVEVTDKGDVPEGYKVSRKEKRNFPLILESPSPNQTSLYFCASSLLPLRGAGKKLFFGSGTQLSVL.

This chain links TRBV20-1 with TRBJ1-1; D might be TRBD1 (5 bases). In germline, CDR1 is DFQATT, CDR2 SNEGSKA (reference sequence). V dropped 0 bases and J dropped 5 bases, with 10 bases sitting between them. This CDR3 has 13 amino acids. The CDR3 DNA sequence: TGCAGTGCTAGAGACCTCGAGGGGACTGAAGCTTTCTTT. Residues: CSARDLEGTEAFF.

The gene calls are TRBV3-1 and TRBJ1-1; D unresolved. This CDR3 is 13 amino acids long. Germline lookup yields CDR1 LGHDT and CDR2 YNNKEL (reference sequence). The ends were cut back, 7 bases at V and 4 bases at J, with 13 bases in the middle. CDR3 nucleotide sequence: TGTGCCAGCAACCCTTTGGGGAGCACTGAAGCTTTCTTT. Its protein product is CASNPLGSTEAFF.

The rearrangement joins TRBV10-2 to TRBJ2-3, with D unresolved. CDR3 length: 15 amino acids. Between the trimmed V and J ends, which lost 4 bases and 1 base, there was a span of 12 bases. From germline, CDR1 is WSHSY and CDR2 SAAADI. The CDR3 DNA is TGCGCCAGCAGTGCTGGACCGTTTGGCACAGATACGCAGTATTTT. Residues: CASSAGPFGTDTQYF.

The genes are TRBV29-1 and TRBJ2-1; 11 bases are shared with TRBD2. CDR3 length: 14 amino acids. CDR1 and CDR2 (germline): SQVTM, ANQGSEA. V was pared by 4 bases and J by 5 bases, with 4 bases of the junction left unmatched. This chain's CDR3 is CSVGGLADNNEQFF. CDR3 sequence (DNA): TGCAGCGTTGGGGGACTAGCGGACAACAATGAGCAGTTCTTC.

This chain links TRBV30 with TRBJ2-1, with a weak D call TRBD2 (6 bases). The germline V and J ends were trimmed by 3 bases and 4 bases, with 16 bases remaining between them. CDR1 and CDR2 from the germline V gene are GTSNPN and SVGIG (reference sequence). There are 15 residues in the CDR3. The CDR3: CAWSPGVAAYNEQFF. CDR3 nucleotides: TGTGCCTGGAGCCCGGGGGTAGCGGCGTACAATGAGCAGTTCTTC.

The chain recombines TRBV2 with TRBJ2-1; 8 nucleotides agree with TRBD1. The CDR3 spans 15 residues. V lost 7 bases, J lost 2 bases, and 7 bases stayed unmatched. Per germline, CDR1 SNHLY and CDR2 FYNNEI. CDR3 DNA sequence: TGTGCCAGCACGGAGACAGGGGTAGCCTACAATGAGCAGTTCTTC. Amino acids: CASTETGVAYNEQFF.

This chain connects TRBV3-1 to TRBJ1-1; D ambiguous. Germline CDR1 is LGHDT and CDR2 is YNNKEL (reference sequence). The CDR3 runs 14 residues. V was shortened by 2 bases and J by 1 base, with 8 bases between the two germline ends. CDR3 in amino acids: CASSQRRKNTEAFF. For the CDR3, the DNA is TGTGCCAGCAGCCAACGGAGGAAGAACACTGAAGCTTTCTTT.

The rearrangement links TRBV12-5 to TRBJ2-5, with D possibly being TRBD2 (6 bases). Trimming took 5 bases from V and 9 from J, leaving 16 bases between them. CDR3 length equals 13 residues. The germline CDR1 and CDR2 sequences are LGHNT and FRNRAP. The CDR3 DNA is TGTGCTAGTGGTCCCGACTTTCGGAGGGCCCAGTACTTC. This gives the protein CASGPDFRRAQYF.